The 25 T cell receptor beta chains below come from one sample, sequenced in a study of metastatic and nonmetastatic thyroid tumors. TCRdb redid the clone calls on the PCR reads using MiXCR. The sample contains about 93,000 clones, roughly 13% of which appear only once. Prior to thyroid surgery, none of the patients had received any treatment. Source material: blood. These receptors all come from a female donor with papillary thyroid cancer or a benign thyroid nodule (not recorded which). Some clones in this sample may be carry-over from other donors' samples.

CDR3: CASREQGLDLSINQPQHF. The CDR3 DNA reads as TGTGCCAGCAGAGAGCAGGGTTTAGATTTGTCTATCAATCAGCCCCAGCATTTT. The genes are TRBV28 and TRBJ1-5; tentatively, D is TRBD1 (5 bases). With 6 bases removed from V and 3 bases from J, the gap between germline ends came to 24 bases. Germline V gene sequence: CDR1 MDHEN, CDR2 SYDVKM. This CDR3 is 18 amino acids long.

This clone was seen ten or more times. CDR3 nucleotides: TGTGCCAGCAGCCAAAACCCTACAGGGGGCACTGAAGCTTTCTTT. This codes for CASSQNPTGGTEAFF. The gene calls are TRBV3-1 and TRBJ1-1; TRBD1 matches 8 bases. CDR1 is LGHDT and CDR2 is YNNKEL in the germline V gene (reference sequence). CDR3 length: 15 residues. Trimming took 2 bases from V and 4 from J; bases not matched to a gene: 6.

This clone was counted many times. This chain joins TRBV7-9 and TRBJ1-3, with D perhaps matching TRBD1 (5 bases). The germline gives CDR1 SEHNR, CDR2 FQNEAQ (reference sequence). This CDR3 has 17 residues. V lost 5 bases to trimming and J lost 0 bases, with 17 bases between them. CDR3 nucleotide sequence: TGTGCCAGCAGCCCATCCGGCAGGGAGAGCTCTGGAAACACCATATATTTT. Translation: CASSPSGRESSGNTIYF.

This clone was counted many times. The gene calls are TRBV12-3 or TRBV12-4 and TRBJ1-2; tentative D call: TRBD1 (6 bases). The V and J ends lost 5 bases and 8 bases respectively, with 15 bases between them. The CDR3 has 13 amino acids. The CDR3 protein is CASSPQGSYGYTF. As DNA, the CDR3 is TGTGCCAGCAGTCCACAGGGTTCTTACGGCTACACCTTC.

This clone was recorded many times. This chain connects TRBV7-3 to TRBJ2-5, with 8 positions matching TRBD1. V shed 5 bases, J shed 5 bases, and the junction held 7 bases outside the gene matches. This CDR3 spans 14 amino acids. Germline CDR1 and CDR2: SGHTA and FQGTGA. Written as DNA, the CDR3 is TGTGCCAGCAGCCCGCAGGGGGCGTCGGAGACCCAGTACTTC. As protein: CASSPQGASETQYF.

This clone was seen many times. This chain joins TRBV30 and TRBJ2-3; no firm D call. Germline CDR1 is GTSNPN and CDR2 is SVGIG (reference sequence). The CDR3 has 13 amino acids. Trimming left V 0 bases short and J 6 bases short, with 10 bases between. CDR3 region: CAWSVRALDTQYF. The CDR3 DNA sequence: TGTGCCTGGAGTGTTAGGGCATTGGATACGCAGTATTTT.

The chain uses TRBV30 and TRBJ1-2, with 7 nucleotides matching TRBD1. Germline V gene sequence: CDR1 GTSNPN, CDR2 SVGIG (reference sequence). This CDR3 region has 17 residues. The ends lost 2 bases at V and 4 bases at J; junction bases unmatched: 16. CDR3 sequence (DNA): TGTGCCTGGAGTAGTGGAGCCCCCAGGGGGAGTCTCTATGGCTACACCTTC. This translates into CAWSSGAPRGSLYGYTF.

This clone was observed at least ten times. The CDR3, as DNA: TGTGCCAGCAGTTATGAGGAAAGCTCCTATAATTCACCCCTCCACTTT. Amino acid sequence: CASSYEESSYNSPLHF. V is TRBV6-5 and J is TRBJ1-6; D is ambiguous. V lost 3 bases and J 0 bases, leaving 9 bases between the germline ends. The CDR3 runs 16 residues. Germline V gene sequence: CDR1 MNHEY, CDR2 SVGAGI.

At least ten counts were recorded for this clone. The chain employs TRBV4-3 and TRBJ2-1; D perhaps matches TRBD2 (6 bases). Trimming shortened V by 1 base and J by 0 bases, and 16 bases separated the two germline ends. Germline V CDR1 and CDR2: LGHNA, YSLEER. The CDR3 has 18 amino acids. Here the CDR3 reads CASSQVMLARSSYNEQFF. CDR3 coding DNA: TGCGCCAGCAGCCAAGTAATGCTAGCGAGAAGCTCCTACAATGAGCAGTTCTTC.

This clone has at least ten counts. The chain has TRBV11-2 and TRBJ2-2; no reliable D call. V dropped 1 base and J dropped 7 bases, with 7 bases sitting between them. Germline V lookup: CDR1 SGHAT, CDR2 FQNNGV. This CDR3 is built from 13 residues. CDR3 sequence reads: CASSLGSLGELFF. The CDR3 region has the DNA TGTGCCAGCAGCTTAGGTAGTCTCGGGGAGCTGTTTTTT.

At least ten counts were recorded for this clone. The rearrangement joins TRBV4-1 to TRBJ2-1; the D is unclear. Trimming cost V 0 bases and J 4 bases, with 13 bases left between them. Germline-derived CDR1 and CDR2 are MGHRA and YSYEKL. This CDR3 region has 16 residues. CDR3 nucleotide sequence: TGCGCCAGCAGCCAAGAGAAAACGTCTCTTTACAATGAGCAGTTCTTC. This translates into CASSQEKTSLYNEQFF.

In its sample, this clone was seen many times. This chain joins TRBV5-6 and TRBJ2-5; D is unresolved. Germline lookup yields CDR1 SGHDT and CDR2 YYEEEE. This CDR3 has 14 residues. V was cut by 4 bases and J by 4 bases, with 14 bases left in between. The CDR3 protein is CASSTGGRSETQYF. The CDR3 DNA reads as TGTGCCAGCAGCACCGGTGGTCGGTCAGAGACCCAGTACTTC.

Comments on this clone: This sequence may be a read error, since a much larger clone differs from it by one base. The rearrangement uses TRBV14 and TRBJ2-2; D is undetermined. The CDR3 totals 14 residues. Germline CDR1 SGHDN, CDR2 FVKESK. CDR3 DNA: TGTGCCAGCATCCAAAATGCTGACACCGGGGAGCTGTTTTTT. Translation gives CASIQNADTGELFF.

This clone was observed many times. V and J are TRBV7-2 and TRBJ2-1; no firm D call. This CDR3 has 13 amino acids. Trimming pared 4 bases from V and 9 bases from J, leaving 13 bases between. Germline loops: CDR1 SGHTA, CDR2 FQGNSA. CDR3 nucleotide sequence: TGTGCCAGCAGCTCAAGGCCGCAAGGTGAGCAGTTCTTC. Residues: CASSSRPQGEQFF.

This clone was detected ten times or more. V is TRBV4-2 and J is TRBJ2-7; D is perhaps TRBD1 (6 bases). CDR1 LGHNA and CDR2 YNFKEQ come from the germline V gene. CDR3 size: 17 residues. V lost 5 bases and J lost 3, with 23 bases in between. The CDR3 region has the DNA TGTGCCAGCAGCGGACGTGGTCCACAGGGTCTTCACTACGAGCAGTACTTC. Amino acids: CASSGRGPQGLHYEQYF.

This clone has a count of ten or more. The chain couples TRBV2 to TRBJ2-7; 11 bases fit TRBD2. The CDR3 has 13 amino acids. V lost 5 bases, J lost 5 bases, and 2 bases stayed unmatched. Germline V gene sequence: CDR1 SNHLY, CDR2 FYNNEI. CDR3 in DNA: TGTGCCAGCAGTCTAGCGGGAGGAAACGAGCAGTACTTC. Translating gives CASSLAGGNEQYF. The full variable domain, rest sourced from reference TRBV2 and TRBJ2-7, is EPEVTQTPSHQVTQMGQEVILRCVPISNHLYFYWYRQILGQKVEFLVSFYNNEISEKSEIFDDQFSVERPDGSNFTLKIRSTKLEDSAMYFCASSLAGGNEQYFGPGTRLTVT.

This clone has ten or more counts. The CDR3 sequence: CASSVSVPNTEAFF. The CDR3 DNA reads as TGTGCCAGCAGTGTTTCAGTGCCGAACACTGAAGCTTTCTTT. The V gene is TRBV2, the J gene TRBJ1-1; D ambiguous. The germline V gene has CDR1 SNHLY and CDR2 FYNNEI. Trimming cost V 4 bases and J 1 base, with 10 bases left between them. CDR3 length equals 14 residues.

This clone was seen at least ten times. The chain is built from TRBV19 and TRBJ2-7; no definite D call. The germline CDR1 and CDR2 sequences are LNHDA and SQIVND (reference sequence). V lost 6 bases to trimming and J lost 0 bases, with 6 bases between them. The CDR3 length is 12 residues. The chain's CDR3 is CASSKSSYEQYF. As DNA, the CDR3 is TGTGCCAGTAGCAAGAGCTCCTACGAGCAGTACTTC. The full variable domain, rest sourced from reference TRBV19 and TRBJ2-7, is DGGITQSPKYLFRKEGQNVTLSCEQNLNHDAMYWYRQDPGQGLRLIYYSQIVNDFQKGDIAEGYSVSREKKESFPLTVTSAQKNPTAFYLCASSKSSYEQYFGPGTRLTVT.

This clone has at least ten counts. The V and J genes are TRBV7-8 and TRBJ2-7; the match to TRBD2 covers 14 bases. Germline V gene lookup returns CDR1 SGHVS and CDR2 FQNEAQ. This CDR3 has 16 residues. Germline trimming cut 5 bases from V and 0 bases from J; bases unmatched to any gene: 3. The CDR3 spells CASSRGLAGGSYEQYF. The CDR3 DNA is TGTGCCAGCAGCCGAGGACTAGCGGGAGGCTCCTACGAGCAGTACTTC.

This clone was counted at least ten times. The V call is TRBV9, the J call TRBJ2-7, with D possibly TRBD1 on 5 matching bases. The CDR3 is 15 amino acids. Trimming took 4 bases from V and 2 from J, leaving 16 bases between them. CDR1 is SGDLS and CDR2 is YYNGEE in the germline V gene. The CDR3 coding sequence is TGTGCCAGCAGCCCCCAGAACCAGGGTCCCTACGAGCAGTACTTC. It codes for CASSPQNQGPYEQYF. Together with reference TRBV9 and TRBJ2-7, the CDR3 gives the full variable domain: DSGVTQTPKHLITATGQRVTLRCSPRSGDLSVYWYQQSLDQGLQFLIQYYNGEERAKGNILERFSAQQFPDLHSELNLSSLELGDSALYFCASSPQNQGPYEQYFGPGTRLTVT.

This clone was seen repeatedly, ten times or more. As DNA, the CDR3 is TGTGCCAGCAGTAAACTTCGACAGGACAACACTGAAGCTTTCTTT. Translating gives CASSKLRQDNTEAFF. This chain connects TRBV6-1 to TRBJ1-1; TRBD1 might be the D (6 bases). V lost 5 bases and J 2 bases, leaving 15 bases between the germline ends. This CDR3 is 15 amino acids long. CDR1 and CDR2 from the germline V gene are MNHNS and SASEGT.

The CDR3 DNA reads TGTGCCAGCAGCCCTACCGGAGGGGAGCTGTTTTTT. It encodes CASSPTGGELFF. The chain is built from TRBV5-3 and TRBJ2-2, with D uncertain. TRBV5-3 belongs to the ORF category, with a function that is uncertain. Trimming removed 8 bases at V and 8 bases at J, with 13 bases between. There are 12 residues in the CDR3.

This clone was detected many times. This chain joins TRBV20-1 and TRBJ2-7; the match to TRBD2 covers 12 bases. There are 18 residues in the CDR3. J was trimmed by 6 bases and V by 6 bases; bases with no gene match: 21. The germline V gene encodes CDR1 DFQATT and CDR2 SNEGSKA (reference sequence). Written as DNA, the CDR3 is TGCAGTGCCCATGCCGGACTAGCGGGATCATCGGTTTCGGGCGAGCAGTACTTC. Translation: CSAHAGLAGSSVSGEQYF.

This clone was observed at least ten times. The chain uses TRBV6-1 and TRBJ2-3; D is unresolved. Germline assignment: CDR1 MNHNS and CDR2 SASEGT. This CDR3 has 12 amino acids. The V end lost 6 bases, the J end lost 4 bases, and 8 bases lay between the germline ends. This chain's CDR3 is CASRVGSDTQYF. CDR3 nucleotide sequence: TGTGCCAGCAGGGTGGGGTCAGATACGCAGTATTTT.

This clone was recorded many times. The J gene is TRBJ1-6, the V gene TRBV20-1, with D possibly TRBD1 on 6 matching bases. Trimming removed 5 bases at V and 8 bases at J, with 19 bases between. The CDR3 is 15 residues long. Germline lookup yields CDR1 DFQATT and CDR2 SNEGSKA (reference sequence). CDR3 nucleotide sequence: TGCAGTGCTGACGAACACGGGACAATCCATTCACCCCTCCACTTT. Translation: CSADEHGTIHSPLHF.